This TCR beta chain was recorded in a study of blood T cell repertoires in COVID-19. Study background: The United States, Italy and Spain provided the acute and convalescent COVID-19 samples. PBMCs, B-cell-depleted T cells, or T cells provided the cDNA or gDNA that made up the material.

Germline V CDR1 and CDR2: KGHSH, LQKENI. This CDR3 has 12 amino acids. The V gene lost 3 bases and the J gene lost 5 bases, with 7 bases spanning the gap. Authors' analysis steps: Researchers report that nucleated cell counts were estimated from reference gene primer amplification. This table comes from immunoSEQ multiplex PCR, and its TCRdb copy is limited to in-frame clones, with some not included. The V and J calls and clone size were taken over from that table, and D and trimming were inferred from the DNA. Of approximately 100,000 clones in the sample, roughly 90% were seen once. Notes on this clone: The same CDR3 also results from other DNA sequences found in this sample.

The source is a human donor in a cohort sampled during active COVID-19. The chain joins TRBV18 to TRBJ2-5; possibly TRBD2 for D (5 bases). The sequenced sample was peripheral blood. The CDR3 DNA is TGTGCCAGCTCACCGGGCGGGGAGACCCAGTACTTC. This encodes CASSPGGETQYF.